The 23 T cell receptor beta chains presented below share a single source sample, sequenced in a study of T cells after yellow fever vaccination. Via MiXCR, TCRdb re-called the 5' RACE reads, giving one row per CDR3 protein. This sample has some 100,000 distinct CDR3 sequences, with more than 5.5% found just once. Sample: CD4+ T cells sorted from PBMCs, taken roughly seven weeks after the first yellow fever vaccination. Receptors were obtained from a young man who received the YFV17D yellow fever vaccine.

This clonotype has at least ten counts. This sequence joins TRBV28 and TRBJ2-1; 7 nucleotides align to TRBD2. The germline V gene has CDR1 MDHEN and CDR2 SYDVKM. V shed 8 bases and J 0 bases; nucleotides not matched to a gene: 4. This CDR3 has 14 residues. The CDR3 region has the DNA TGTGCCAGCGTAGGCGGGAGCTCCTACAATGAGCAGTTCTTC. Translated: CASVGGSSYNEQFF.

As concerns this clonotype: A much larger clone lies a single base off, so this may be a read error. The V call is TRBV7-2, the J call TRBJ2-5; no firm D call. CDR1 is SGHTA, CDR2 FQGNSA, per germline. The CDR3 has 12 residues. The CDR3 region is CARSSSFETQYF. The CDR3 DNA reads as TGTGCCCGCAGCTCCAGTTTTGAGACCCAGTACTTC.

This clonotype was seen at least ten times. V usage is TRBV5-1 and J usage is TRBJ2-2; no definite D call. The length of the CDR3 is 13 residues. The V end was cut by 0 bases, the J end by 6 bases, with 6 bases between. Per the germline V gene, CDR1 is SGHRS and CDR2 is YFSETQ. DNA for the CDR3: TGCGCCAGCAGCTTGGAGGTTCCCGGGGAGCTGTTTTTT. As protein: CASSLEVPGELFF.

This clonotype was recorded many times. The chain joins TRBV19 to TRBJ2-2; 13 positions match TRBD2. J lost 7 bases, V lost 4 bases, and 9 bases had no gene match. CDR3 length: 17 amino acids. Germline CDR1 is LNHDA and CDR2 is SQIVND (reference sequence). The CDR3 region is CASSKGLAGALGGELFF. Here the CDR3 DNA reads TGTGCCAGTAGTAAAGGACTAGCGGGGGCCCTCGGCGGGGAGCTGTTTTTT.

This clonotype was detected ten times or more. The chain employs TRBV6-1 and TRBJ2-1; a weak D match, TRBD2 (6 bases). Trimming took off 10 bases at V and 1 base at J, with 17 bases between the two ends. In germline, CDR1 is MNHNS, CDR2 SASEGT. The CDR3 consists of 15 residues. CDR3 residues: CATKEAGRSYNEQFF. The DNA of the CDR3 is TGTGCCACCAAAGAGGCGGGGCGGTCCTACAATGAGCAGTTCTTC.

J is TRBJ2-5 and V is TRBV7-8; D tentatively fits TRBD1 or TRBD2 (9 bases each). Between the trimmed V and J ends, which lost 5 bases and 5 bases, there was a span of 21 bases. The V gene's germline CDR1 is SGHVS and CDR2 FQNEAQ. The CDR3 loop spans 16 amino acids. The CDR3 spells CASSHRGRGGEETQYF. The CDR3 nucleotides are TGTGCCAGCAGCCACAGGGGGCGCGGGGGGGAGGAGACCCAGTACTTC.

There are many counts of this clonotype. This chain uses TRBV7-3 with TRBJ1-1; D remains unclear. This CDR3 is built from 13 residues. Trimming removed 3 bases at V and 3 bases at J, with 8 bases between. CDR1 and CDR2 from the germline V gene are SGHTA and FQGTGA. DNA for the CDR3: TGTGCCAGCAGCTTGTTTAAGGACACTGAAGCTTTCTTT. Residues: CASSLFKDTEAFF.

In its sample, this clonotype was seen many times. In DNA, the CDR3 is TGTGCCAGCAGCCCCCGACAGGGAGGGGGTGAAAAACTGTTTTTT. Protein: CASSPRQGGGEKLFF. The chain joins TRBV7-2 to TRBJ1-4; 7 positions agree with TRBD1. V gave up 5 bases and J gave up 7 bases; unmatched junction bases: 10. CDR1 is SGHTA and CDR2 is FQGNSA in the germline V gene. The CDR3 sequence is 15 residues long. Full variable domain (outside the CDR3, taken from reference TRBV7-2 and TRBJ1-4): GAGVSQSPSNKVTEKGKDVELRCDPISGHTALYWYRQSLGQGLEFLIYFQGNSAPDKSGLPSDRFSAERTGGSVSTLTIQRTQQEDSAVYLCASSPRQGGGEKLFFGSGTQLSVL.

This clonotype was recorded many times. V usage is TRBV5-6 and J usage is TRBJ2-2; 7 bases line up with TRBD1. The germline gives CDR1 SGHDT, CDR2 YYEEEE. The CDR3 loop spans 15 amino acids. J lost 2 bases, V lost 1 base, and 2 bases had no gene match. The chain's CDR3 is CASSLTGVNTGELFF. CDR3 sequence (DNA): TGTGCCAGCAGCTTGACAGGGGTAAACACCGGGGAGCTGTTTTTT.

This clonotype was detected a few times. This chain connects TRBV6-5 to TRBJ1-2; 11 nucleotides match TRBD1. CDR3 length: 17 amino acids. In germline, CDR1 is MNHEY, CDR2 SVGAGI. The V and J ends lost 6 bases and 0 bases, in that order; junction bases with no gene match: 9. In nucleotides, the CDR3 is TGTGCCAGCAGGACCCGGACAGGGGGCCTTCCTAACTATGGCTACACCTTC. It codes for CASRTRTGGLPNYGYTF.

This clonotype was recorded a few times. The genes are TRBV11-2 and TRBJ2-5, with 10 nucleotides matching TRBD2. The CDR3 contains 14 residues. The J segment lost 5 bases and the V segment lost 5 bases, leaving 5 bases of the junction unmatched. CDR1 and CDR2 from the germline V gene are SGHAT and FQNNGV. CDR3 loop: CASSALAGDETQYF. The CDR3 region has the DNA TGTGCCAGCAGCGCCCTAGCGGGGGACGAGACCCAGTACTTC.

On this clonotype: A read error may be the cause here, since a much bigger clone is one base away. The gene calls are TRBV7-2 and TRBJ2-6; perhaps TRBD1 as D (5 bases). CDR1 SGHTA and CDR2 FQGNSA come from the germline V gene. Trimming cost V 5 bases and J 4 bases, with 18 bases left between them. CDR3 length equals 17 residues. CDR3 in DNA: TGTGCCAGCAGCCCAGGACATGTCTTTTCCGGGGCCAACGTCCTGACTTTC. It is translated as CASSPGHVFSGANVLTF.

In this sample, this clonotype turned up a few times. The rearrangement links TRBV5-6 to TRBJ2-7; 7 nucleotides align to TRBD2. Germline V gene data show CDR1 as SGHDT and CDR2 as YYEEEE. The CDR3 has 14 residues. V lost 0 bases, J lost 4 bases, and 4 bases stayed unmatched. The DNA of the CDR3 is TGTGCCAGCAGCTTGGGACTAGCCACATACGAGCAGTACGTC. Encoded protein: CASSLGLATYEQYV.

This clonotype has a count of ten or more. The genes are TRBV10-2 and TRBJ2-2, with unresolved D. Germline lookup yields CDR1 WSHSY and CDR2 SAAADI. The V gene lost 3 bases and the J gene lost 8 bases, with 7 bases spanning the gap. This CDR3 region has 12 residues. CDR3 nucleotide sequence: TGCGCCAGCAGTGAACGAACAGGGGAGCTGTTTTTT. This translates into CASSERTGELFF.

This clonotype was observed a handful of times. V usage is TRBV6-1 and J usage is TRBJ1-5, with 12 bases that match TRBD1. The germline V gene encodes CDR1 MNHNS and CDR2 SASEGT. CDR3 size: 15 residues. Losses at the gene ends were 4 bases for V and 6 bases for J; bases not matched to a gene: 4. CDR3 amino acids: CASSAGTGGSQPQHF. In DNA form, the CDR3 reads TGTGCCAGCAGTGCCGGGACAGGGGGCAGTCAGCCCCAGCATTTT.

This clonotype was seen at least ten times. V usage is TRBV12-3 or TRBV12-4 and J usage is TRBJ2-3; D gene unclear. The length of the CDR3 is 13 residues. The V and J ends lost 3 bases and 4 bases respectively, with 8 bases between them. The CDR3 bases are TGTGCCAGCAGTTTTAGGGTTCCAGATACGCAGTATTTT. As protein: CASSFRVPDTQYF.

This clonotype was seen only a few times. V and J are TRBV7-6 and TRBJ1-1, with D tentatively TRBD1 (5 bases). The germline gives CDR1 SGHVS, CDR2 FNYEAQ. With 1 base removed from V and 4 bases from J, the gap between germline ends came to 10 bases. The CDR3 spans 14 residues. In nucleotides, the CDR3 is TGTGCCAGCAGCTTAGTGTCCAGGGCCACTGAAGCTTTCTTT. The encoded protein is CASSLVSRATEAFF.

The table lists this clonotype with many counts. CDR3 coding DNA: TGCGCCAGCAGCCTGCCCTACACTGAAGCTTTCTTT. Translated: CASSLPYTEAFF. The genes are TRBV4-1 and TRBJ1-1; D remains ambiguous. The CDR3 covers 12 residues. The V gene lost 4 bases and the J gene lost 3 bases, with 6 bases spanning the gap. Germline lookup yields CDR1 MGHRA and CDR2 YSYEKL.

This rearrangement joins TRBV4-3 to TRBJ1-2; D is ambiguous. The CDR3 loop spans 14 amino acids. CDR1 and CDR2 (germline): LGHNA, YSLEER. Deletions cut 0 bases from V and 4 bases from J, with 9 bases between. The DNA for the CDR3 is TGCGCCAGCAGCCAAGATCTTGGCAGCTATGGCTACACCTTC. Protein: CASSQDLGSYGYTF.

This clonotype was observed at least ten times. The V and J genes are TRBV5-5 and TRBJ1-5, with a tentative D call TRBD1 (5 bases). V lost 3 bases and J 11 bases, leaving 24 bases between the germline ends. The CDR3 has 16 amino acids. Germline V gene lookup returns CDR1 SGHKS and CDR2 YYEKEE (reference sequence). The CDR3 DNA is TGTGCCAGCAGCTCCGGACGGGAGAATCTGGGGGTGGCCCAGCATTTT. It codes for CASSSGRENLGVAQHF.

The table lists this clonotype with a few counts. The genes are TRBV7-2 and TRBJ2-5; perhaps D is TRBD1 or TRBD2 (5 bases each). V was trimmed by 5 bases and J by 4 bases, leaving 14 bases between them. Looked up from germline, CDR1 is SGHTA and CDR2 is FQGNSA. The CDR3 covers 14 residues. CDR3 region: CASSRPRGGETQYF. The CDR3 nucleotides read TGTGCCAGCAGCCGCCCGAGGGGCGGAGAGACCCAGTACTTC.

This clonotype has at least ten counts. The V call is TRBV5-1, the J call TRBJ2-3; 12 positions match TRBD1. Germline CDR1 and CDR2: SGHRS and YFSETQ. V trimming: 4 bases; J trimming: 2 bases; junction bases outside the gene matches: 8. This CDR3 comprises 17 residues. CDR3 sequence (DNA): TGCGCCAGCAGCATTGCCGGGACAGGGGGCTCCACAGATACGCAGTATTTT. Amino acid sequence: CASSIAGTGGSTDTQYF.

Many counts were recorded for this clonotype. This chain joins TRBV4-2 and TRBJ2-5; TRBD2 matches 7 bases. This CDR3 is built from 17 residues. The germline V gene encodes CDR1 LGHNA and CDR2 YNFKEQ. V lost 1 base, J lost 2 bases, and 10 bases stayed unmatched. The CDR3 DNA reads as TGTGCCAGCAGCCAAGGAGGTGGGAGCGGGGATCAAGAGACCCAGTACTTC. Amino acids: CASSQGGGSGDQETQYF.